This passage covers 10 T cell receptor beta chains from one sample sequenced in a study of blood T cell repertoires in COVID-19. The table came from immunoSEQ multiplex PCR; TCRdb's copy has only in-frame clones and leaves some out. The sample holds 200,000 to 300,000 clones, over 80% seen once. Sequenced: peripheral blood. These receptors all stem from a man between 35 and 55 years old with acute or convalescent COVID-19.

This chain links TRBV27 with TRBJ2-7; 14 positions match TRBD2. Germline values: CDR1 MNHEY, CDR2 SMNVEV (reference sequence). V shed 2 bases and J 3 bases; nucleotides not matched to a gene: 3. This CDR3 comprises 16 residues. The CDR3 DNA follows: TGTGCCAGCAGTTTAGGGACTAGCGGGAGATTCTACGAGCAGTACTTC. Amino acids: CASSLGTSGRFYEQYF.

This clone appeared a few times. The chain links TRBV5-1 to TRBJ2-1; 7 nucleotides line up with TRBD2. The CDR3 totals 16 residues. V was clipped by 4 bases and J by 0 bases; unmatched bases: 7. Germline assignment: CDR1 SGHRS and CDR2 YFSETQ. The CDR3 coding sequence is TGCGCCAGCAGCACTGGAGCGGGGAACTCCTACAATGAGCAGTTCTTC. As protein: CASSTGAGNSYNEQFF.

The chain combines TRBV6-6 with TRBJ2-4, with TRBD1 as a possible D gene (6 bases). The V gene lost 6 bases and the J gene lost 11 bases, with 17 bases spanning the gap. Germline V lookup: CDR1 MNHNY, CDR2 SVGAGI (reference sequence). The CDR3 is 13 amino acids. Here the CDR3 DNA reads TGTGCCAGCAGATTTGAAGGGACACAGGTTCAGTACTTC. The encoded protein is CASRFEGTQVQYF.

This chain connects TRBV7-8 to TRBJ2-1; 11 bases line up with TRBD2. V was clipped by 5 bases and J by 5 bases; unmatched bases: 5. The CDR3 has 15 residues. Germline CDR1 is SGHVS and CDR2 is FQNEAQ. Written as DNA, the CDR3 is TGTGCCAGCAGCCCCTTAGCGGGGGGGGACAATGAGCAGTTCTTC. It encodes CASSPLAGGDNEQFF.

The chain is built from TRBV5-1 and TRBJ1-6; TRBD1 might be the D (6 bases). The CDR3 consists of 15 residues. V shed 0 bases and J shed 5 bases, with 9 bases lying between them. In germline, CDR1 is SGHRS, CDR2 YFSETQ. CDR3 in DNA: TGCGCCAGCAGCTTGGCAGGGGCGGATAATTCACCCCTCCACTTT. It yields the protein CASSLAGADNSPLHF.

The V call is TRBV19, the J call TRBJ2-6; tentatively, D is TRBD1 (5 bases). This CDR3 has 13 residues. Germline-derived CDR1 and CDR2 are LNHDA and SQIVND (reference sequence). The V and J ends lost 7 bases and 2 bases respectively, with 6 bases between them. The CDR3: CASIGAGANVLTF. The CDR3 bases are TGTGCCAGTATAGGGGCTGGGGCCAACGTCCTGACTTTC.

The rearrangement joins TRBV10-1 to TRBJ2-5; possibly TRBD1 for D (5 bases). The CDR3 has 15 residues. Trimming cost V 5 bases and J 4 bases, with 17 bases left between them. Per the germline V gene, CDR1 is WNHNN and CDR2 is SYGVQD (reference sequence). CDR3 DNA sequence: TGCGCCAGCAGTAAACGGACCACCCAGGGAGAGACCCAGTACTTC. Amino acid sequence: CASSKRTTQGETQYF.

The J gene is TRBJ2-7, the V gene TRBV5-1; possibly TRBD2 for D (6 bases). Trimming pared 1 base from V and 5 bases from J, leaving 13 bases between. CDR1 is SGHRS and CDR2 is YFSETQ in the germline V gene. The CDR3 contains 14 residues. The CDR3 DNA sequence: TGCGCCAGCAGCTTGAACGGGAGAGTAGACGAGCAGTACTTC. Its protein product is CASSLNGRVDEQYF.

The rearrangement uses TRBV10-2 and TRBJ1-2, with TRBD1 matching 8 bases. CDR1 is WSHSY, CDR2 SAAADI, per germline. With 2 bases clipped from V and 8 bases from J, the junction kept 16 bases outside the gene matches. The CDR3 length is 17 residues. The CDR3 loop reads CASSETNSAGQVGGYTF. CDR3 bases: TGCGCCAGCAGTGAGACTAACTCGGCGGGACAGGTGGGCGGCTACACCTTC.

V usage is TRBV14 and J usage is TRBJ1-1; D perhaps matches TRBD1 (6 bases). Germline lookup yields CDR1 SGHDN and CDR2 FVKESK. Deletions cut 4 bases from V and 0 bases from J, with 12 bases between. This CDR3 contains 15 residues. The CDR3 DNA follows: TGTGCCAGCAGCCCAGGACAGCTAATGAACACTGAAGCTTTCTTT. Translation: CASSPGQLMNTEAFF.